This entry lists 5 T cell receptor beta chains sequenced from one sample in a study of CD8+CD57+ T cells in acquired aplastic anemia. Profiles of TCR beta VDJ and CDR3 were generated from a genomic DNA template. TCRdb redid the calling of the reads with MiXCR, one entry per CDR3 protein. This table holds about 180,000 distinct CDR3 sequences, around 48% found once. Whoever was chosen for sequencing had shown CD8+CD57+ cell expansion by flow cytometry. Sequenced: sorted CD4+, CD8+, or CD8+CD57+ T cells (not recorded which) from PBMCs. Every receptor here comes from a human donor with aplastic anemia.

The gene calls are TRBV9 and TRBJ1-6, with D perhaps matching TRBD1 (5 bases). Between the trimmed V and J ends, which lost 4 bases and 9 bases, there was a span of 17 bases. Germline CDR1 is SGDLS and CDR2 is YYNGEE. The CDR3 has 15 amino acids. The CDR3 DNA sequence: TGTGCCAGCAGCCCCCCGGGGGGAGGAGCTTCACCCCTCCACTTT. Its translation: CASSPPGGGASPLHF.

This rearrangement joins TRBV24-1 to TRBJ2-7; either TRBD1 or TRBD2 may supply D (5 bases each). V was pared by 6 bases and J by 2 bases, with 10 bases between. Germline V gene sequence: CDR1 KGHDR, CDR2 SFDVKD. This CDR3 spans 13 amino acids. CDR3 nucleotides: TGTGCCACCAGTACGGGACGGCCCTACGAGCAGTACTTC. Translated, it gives CATSTGRPYEQYF.

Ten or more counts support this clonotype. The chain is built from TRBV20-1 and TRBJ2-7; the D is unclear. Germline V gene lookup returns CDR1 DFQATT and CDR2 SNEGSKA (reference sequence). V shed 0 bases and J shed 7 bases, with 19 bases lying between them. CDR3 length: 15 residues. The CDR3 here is CSARDGQRSGMEQYF. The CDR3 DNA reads TGCAGTGCTAGAGATGGCCAGCGCTCCGGAATGGAGCAGTACTTC.

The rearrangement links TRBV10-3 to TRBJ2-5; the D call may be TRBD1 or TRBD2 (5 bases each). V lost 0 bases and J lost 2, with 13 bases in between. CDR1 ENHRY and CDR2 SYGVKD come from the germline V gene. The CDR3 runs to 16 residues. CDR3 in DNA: TGTGCCATCAGTGAGTCGACGGGACGGTCGCAAGAGACCCAGTACTTC. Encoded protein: CAISESTGRSQETQYF.

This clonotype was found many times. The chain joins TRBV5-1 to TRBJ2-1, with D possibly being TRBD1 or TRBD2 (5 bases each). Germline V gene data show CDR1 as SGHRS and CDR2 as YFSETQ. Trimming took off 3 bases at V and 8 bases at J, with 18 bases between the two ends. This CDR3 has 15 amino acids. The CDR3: CASSYRDPRVDEQFF. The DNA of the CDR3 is TGCGCCAGCAGCTACCGGGACCCGCGGGTCGATGAGCAGTTCTTC.